This T cell receptor beta chain was identified in a study of T cell repertoires in cytomegalovirus infection. Study-level background: Alongside well-studied HLA-B-restricted CMV epitopes, recently identified HLA-C-restricted CMV epitopes were also used. Public TCR beta signatures marked donors with CMV infection and the matching HLA.

In the case of this clonotype: Its specificity is not known.

Per the germline V gene, CDR1 is MNHNS and CDR2 is SASEGT. There are 15 residues in the CDR3. V was shortened by 0 bases and J by 6 bases, with 12 bases between the two germline ends. TCRdb used MiXCR to reprocess the reads, holding one entry per CDR3 protein. The top ten clones hold roughly 40% of a sample with roughly 120,000 distinct CDR3 sequences, 30% of them seen once. The chain employs TRBV6-1 and TRBJ2-1; tentative D call: TRBD2 (6 bases). This clonotype was obtained from a human donor in good health (CMV status not recorded). Some clones in this sample may be carry-over from other donors' samples. This specimen consisted of CD8+ T cells from cultured PBMCs, obtained from culture after CMV antigen stimulation. The DNA for the CDR3 is TGTGCCAGCAGTGAAGCCGGGACTTGGACCAATGAGCAGTTCTTC. Translated: CASSEAGTWTNEQFF.